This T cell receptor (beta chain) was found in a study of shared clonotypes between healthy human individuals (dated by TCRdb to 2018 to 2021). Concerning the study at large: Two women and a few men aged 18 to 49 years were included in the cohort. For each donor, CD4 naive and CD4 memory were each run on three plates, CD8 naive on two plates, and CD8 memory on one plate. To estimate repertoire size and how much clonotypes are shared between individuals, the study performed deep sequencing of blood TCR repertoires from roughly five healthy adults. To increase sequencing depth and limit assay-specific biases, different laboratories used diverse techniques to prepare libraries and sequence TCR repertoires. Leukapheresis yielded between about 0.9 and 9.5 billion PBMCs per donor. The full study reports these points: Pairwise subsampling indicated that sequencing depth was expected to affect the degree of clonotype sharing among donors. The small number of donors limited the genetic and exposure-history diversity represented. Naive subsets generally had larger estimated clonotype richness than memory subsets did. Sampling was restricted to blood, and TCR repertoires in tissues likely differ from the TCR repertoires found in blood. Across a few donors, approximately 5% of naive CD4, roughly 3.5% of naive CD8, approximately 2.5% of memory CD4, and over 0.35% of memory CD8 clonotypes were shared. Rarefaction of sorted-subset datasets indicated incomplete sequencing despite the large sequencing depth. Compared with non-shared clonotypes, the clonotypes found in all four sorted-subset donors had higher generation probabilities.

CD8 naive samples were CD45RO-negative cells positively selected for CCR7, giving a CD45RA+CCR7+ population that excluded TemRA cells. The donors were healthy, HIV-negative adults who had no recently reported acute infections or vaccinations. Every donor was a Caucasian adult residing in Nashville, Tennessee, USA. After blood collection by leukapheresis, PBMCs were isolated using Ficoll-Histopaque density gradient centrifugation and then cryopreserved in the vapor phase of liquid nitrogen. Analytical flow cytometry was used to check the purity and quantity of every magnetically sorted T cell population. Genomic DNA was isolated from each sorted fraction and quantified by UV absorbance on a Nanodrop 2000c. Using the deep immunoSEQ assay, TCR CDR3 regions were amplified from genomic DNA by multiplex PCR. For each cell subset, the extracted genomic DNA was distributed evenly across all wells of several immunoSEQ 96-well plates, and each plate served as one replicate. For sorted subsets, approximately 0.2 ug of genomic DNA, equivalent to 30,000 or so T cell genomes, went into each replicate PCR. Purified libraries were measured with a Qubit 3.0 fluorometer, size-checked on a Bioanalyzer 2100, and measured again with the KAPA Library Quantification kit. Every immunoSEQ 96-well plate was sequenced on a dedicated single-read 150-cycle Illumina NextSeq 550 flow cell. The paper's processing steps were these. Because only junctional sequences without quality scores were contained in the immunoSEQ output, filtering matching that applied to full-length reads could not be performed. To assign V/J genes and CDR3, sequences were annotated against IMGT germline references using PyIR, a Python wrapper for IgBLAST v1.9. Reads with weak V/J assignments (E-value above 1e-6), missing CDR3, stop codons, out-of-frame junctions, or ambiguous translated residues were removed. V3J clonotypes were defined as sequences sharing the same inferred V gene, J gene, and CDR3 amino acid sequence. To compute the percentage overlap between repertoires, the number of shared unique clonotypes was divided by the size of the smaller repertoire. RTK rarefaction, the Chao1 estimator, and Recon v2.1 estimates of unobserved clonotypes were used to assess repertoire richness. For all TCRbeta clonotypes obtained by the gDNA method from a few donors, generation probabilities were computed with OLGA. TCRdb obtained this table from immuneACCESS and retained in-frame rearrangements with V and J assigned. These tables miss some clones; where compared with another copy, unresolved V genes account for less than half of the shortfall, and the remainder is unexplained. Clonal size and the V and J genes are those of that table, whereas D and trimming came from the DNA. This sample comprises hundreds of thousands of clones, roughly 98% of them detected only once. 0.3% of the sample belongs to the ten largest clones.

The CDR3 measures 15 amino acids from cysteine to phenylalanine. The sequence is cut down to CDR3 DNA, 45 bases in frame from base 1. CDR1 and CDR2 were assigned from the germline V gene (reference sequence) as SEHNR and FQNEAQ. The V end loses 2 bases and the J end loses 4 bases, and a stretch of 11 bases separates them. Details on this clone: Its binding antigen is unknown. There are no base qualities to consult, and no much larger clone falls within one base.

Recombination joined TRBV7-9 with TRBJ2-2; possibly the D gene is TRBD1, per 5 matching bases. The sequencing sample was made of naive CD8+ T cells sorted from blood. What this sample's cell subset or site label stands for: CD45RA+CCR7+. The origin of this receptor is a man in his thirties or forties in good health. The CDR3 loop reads CASSLPQDSTGELFF. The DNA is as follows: TGTGCCAGCAGCTTACCGCAAGACAGCACCGGGGAGCTGTTTTTT.